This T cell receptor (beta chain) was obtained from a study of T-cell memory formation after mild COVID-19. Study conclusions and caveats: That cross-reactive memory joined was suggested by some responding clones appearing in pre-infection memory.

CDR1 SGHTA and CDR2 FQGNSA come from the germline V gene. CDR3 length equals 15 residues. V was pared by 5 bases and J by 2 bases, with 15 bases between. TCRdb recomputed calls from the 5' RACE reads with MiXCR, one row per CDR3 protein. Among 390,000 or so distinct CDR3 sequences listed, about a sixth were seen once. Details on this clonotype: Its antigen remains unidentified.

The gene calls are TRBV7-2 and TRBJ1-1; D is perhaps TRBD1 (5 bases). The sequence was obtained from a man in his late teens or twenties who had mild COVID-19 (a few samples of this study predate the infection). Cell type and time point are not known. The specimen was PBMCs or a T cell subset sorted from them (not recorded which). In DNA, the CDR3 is TGTGCCAGCAGCCGATCCGGGACCGTCAACACTGAAGCTTTCTTT. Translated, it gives CASSRSGTVNTEAFF.